These T cell receptor beta chains were read from a single sample in a study of T cell responses to AZD1222 COVID-19 vaccine. The method was immunoSEQ multiplex PCR; TCRdb's version includes in-frame clones alone and lacks a portion of them. The sample has 90,000 to 120,000 clones; approximately 86% are singletons. Material: peripheral blood, obtained 28 days after the second dose of the MenACWY control vaccine. The receptors were sampled from an adult who received the MenACWY meningococcal vaccine as a control. The CDR3 runs from the conserved cysteine through the conserved F or W. The order of the fields is clone size, CDR3 length, V gene, J gene, D gene, CDR3 DNA, CDR3 protein. D genes are given only for firm matches. Clone size, where shown, is once, few, many, or a class for clones that have expanded.

>-|14|TRBV9|TRBJ2-1|-
TGTGCCAGCAGCCTAAGAGGGGTTCCCTATGAGCAGTTCTTC
CASSLRGVPYEQFF
>-|14|TRBV6-2/TRBV6-3|TRBJ1-2|TRBD1
TGTGCCAGCACCCCCGATGGGACAGGGGTCGGCTACACCTTC
CASTPDGTGVGYTF
>-|13|TRBV12-3/TRBV12-4|TRBJ1-5|-
TGTGCCAGCAGTCTAGACAGGTGGCAGCCCCAGCATTTT
CASSLDRWQPQHF
>-|15|TRBV5-4|TRBJ2-7|-
TGTGCCAGCAGCTTGAAGTCGTACAGCTCCTACGAGCAGTACTTC
CASSLKSYSSYEQYF
>few|14|TRBV29-1|TRBJ2-3|-
TGCAGCGTTGTCCAGGGGAGTGTTTCAGATACGCAGTATTTT
CSVVQGSVSDTQYF
>-|15|TRBV3-1/TRBV3-2|TRBJ1-2|TRBD1
TGTGCCAGCAGCTCCCGGACAGGGGGAGGCTATGGCTACACCTTC
CASSSRTGGGYGYTF
>-|13|TRBV5-4|TRBJ1-5|-
TGTGCCAGCAGCTTGGGGGTCCGGGAGCCCCAGCATTTT
CASSLGVREPQHF
>-|14|TRBV29-1|TRBJ2-7|-
TGCAGCGTTGAAGATCAAAGACCAGGATACGAGCAGTACTTC
CSVEDQRPGYEQYF
>-|19|TRBV29-1|TRBJ1-5|TRBD1
TGCAGCGTTGAGATGAAGACAGGGGATTTGAAATATAGCAATCAGCCCCAGCATTTT
CSVEMKTGDLKYSNQPQHF
>-|14|TRBV18|TRBJ2-5|TRBD2
TGTGCCAGCTCACTAGCGGGGGAAAAAGAGACCCAGTACTTC
CASSLAGEKETQYF
>-|14|TRBV3-1/TRBV3-2|TRBJ2-7|-
TGTGCCAGCAGCCAAGATCCGGGTGCAGTCGAGCAGTACTTC
CASSQDPGAVEQYF
>-|18|TRBV24-1|TRBJ2-2|-
TGTGCCACCAGTGATTTGCCCGCACTAGCTATTGGCACCGGGGAGCTGTTTTTT
CATSDLPALAIGTGELFF
>-|11|TRBV12-3/TRBV12-4|TRBJ2-1|TRBD1
TGTGCCAGCAGTTTGGGACAGACGCAGTTCTTC
CASSLGQTQFF
>-|14|TRBV6-1|TRBJ2-7|TRBD1
TGTGCCAGCAGTGAACGATGGACAGGGGACGAGCAGTACTTC
CASSERWTGDEQYF
>-|14|TRBV7-2|TRBJ2-3|-
TGTGCCAGCAGCTCGGGACTGATCACAGATACGCAGTATTTT
CASSSGLITDTQYF
>-|16|TRBV5-1|TRBJ2-5|TRBD2
TGCGCCAGCGCGTTGACTAGCGGGGGAACTCAAGAGACCCAGTACTTC
CASALTSGGTQETQYF
>-|14|TRBV6-6|TRBJ1-2|-
TGTGCCAGCAGTTGGGGACACGCCTCAATGGGCTACACCTTC
CASSWGHASMGYTF
>-|17|TRBV18|TRBJ1-1|-
TGTGCCAGCTCACCACCGGGGTCAGGGCGTTGGAACACTGAAGCTTTCTTT
CASSPPGSGRWNTEAFF
>few|14|TRBV28|TRBJ1-1|TRBD1
TGTGCCAGTGGACCCGGGACAGGGGTTACTGAAGCTTTCTTT
CASGPGTGVTEAFF
>-|13|TRBV29-1|TRBJ1-5|TRBD1
TGCAGCGTGCGACAGGGGAGCAATCAGCCCCAGCATTTT
CSVRQGSNQPQHF
>-|14|TRBV4-3|TRBJ1-2|-
TGCGCCAGCAGCCCAGGACTGGGCTTCTATGGCTACACCTTC
CASSPGLGFYGYTF
>-|15|TRBV5-1|TRBJ2-1|-
TGCGCCAGCAGCTTGCTTCAGGGGACCTACAATGAGCAGTTCTTC
CASSLLQGTYNEQFF
>-|15|TRBV6-5|TRBJ2-7|-
TGTGCCAGCAGGGTTCGAAGACAGGCGGCCTACGAGCAGTACTTC
CASRVRRQAAYEQYF
>few|20|TRBV5-4|TRBJ2-2|-
TGTGCCAGCAGCTTGGCTGGGGACTTTCGACACTACCCGAACACCGGGGAGCTGTTTTTT
CASSLAGDFRHYPNTGELFF
>-|15|TRBV2|TRBJ2-1|-
TGTGCCAGCAGCGGGACTCCCCTTGAGGGCAATGAGCAGTTCTTC
CASSGTPLEGNEQFF
>-|14|TRBV7-4|TRBJ1-2|-
TGTGCCAGCAGCTTACCCTTTGTCGGGATTGGCTACACCTTC
CASSLPFVGIGYTF
>-|14|TRBV7-2|TRBJ2-3|-
TGTGCCAGCAGCTTAGCGCACCGGGGAGATACGCAGTATTTT
CASSLAHRGDTQYF
>-|14|TRBV11-2|TRBJ2-3|TRBD1
TGTGCCAGCAGCTGGGACAGGGGCGCAGATACGCAGTATTTT
CASSWDRGADTQYF
>few|14|TRBV18|TRBJ1-5|-
TGTGCCAGCTCACCGGCCGGGAAAGATCAGCCCCAGCATTTT
CASSPAGKDQPQHF
>-|15|TRBV18|TRBJ1-1|-
TGTGCCAGCTCACCAACGAGAGGGATGAACACTGAAGCTTTCTTT
CASSPTRGMNTEAFF
>-|15|TRBV7-9|TRBJ2-7|TRBD1
TGTGCCAGCAGCCCAAGGGACAGGCCTTCCTACGAGCAGTACTTC
CASSPRDRPSYEQYF
>-|15|TRBV5-1|TRBJ2-7|-
TGCGCCAGCAGCCTTGAAGTCCGGGGATCCTACGAGCAGTACTTC
CASSLEVRGSYEQYF
>-|15|TRBV5-4|TRBJ1-6|-
TGTGCCAGCAGCTCCCGGGGCCTGTATAATTCACCCCTCCACTTT
CASSSRGLYNSPLHF
>once|13|TRBV9|TRBJ2-7|-
TGTGCCAGCAGCCTGACGGATGCCTACGAGCAGTACTTC
CASSLTDAYEQYF
>-|14|TRBV13|TRBJ1-2|-
TGTGCCAGCAGCCTAAGAGGGAATAACTATGGCTACACCTTC
CASSLRGNNYGYTF
>-|14|TRBV4-2|TRBJ1-6|-
TGTGCCAGCAGCGGCCCAGGGGCCGCTTCACCCCTCCACTTT
CASSGPGAASPLHF
>-|15|TRBV4-3|TRBJ2-1|TRBD2
TGCGCCAGCAGCTACAGTAGCGGGGGGGCCCGTGAGCAGTTCTTC
CASSYSSGGAREQFF
>-|18|TRBV5-5|TRBJ2-2|-
TGTGCCAGCAGCTTGGCCCTCCGAACAGGGACTAACACCGGGGAGCTGTTTTTT
CASSLALRTGTNTGELFF
>-|17|TRBV11-3|TRBJ1-6|-
TGTGCCAGCAGCTTAGATCCTGTGACTGTTACAAAGTCACCCCTCCACTTT
CASSLDPVTVTKSPLHF